A single sample is the source of the 25 T cell receptor beta chains below, sequenced in a study of regulatory T cells in long-lasting Graves disease. Time point: newly diagnosed GD, antithyroid drugs for less than 3 months. From PBMCs, RNA was extracted and then used to make the TCR library. Arm-PCR with iRepertoire HTBI primers amplified the CDR3 regions for these TCR beta libraries. TCRdb re-called the multiplex PCR reads with MiXCR, one entry per CDR3 protein. Here the sample spans hundreds of thousands of distinct CDR3 sequences, roughly 15% being singletons. Another study also made use of these data, one on T cells in Graves' hyperthyroidism and ophthalmopathy.

The material sequenced was peripheral blood mononuclear cells (PBMCs), taken at new diagnosis, from a patient treated with antithyroid drugs. All receptors derive from a woman in her twenties or thirties with Graves disease.

This clonotype was detected ten times or more. The V call is TRBV6-5, the J call TRBJ2-1, with 8 bases lining up with TRBD2. Looked up from germline, CDR1 is MNHEY and CDR2 is SVGAGI. This CDR3 spans 18 amino acids. Trimming removed 0 bases from V and 0 bases from J; junction bases left unmatched: 7. The CDR3 sequence: CASSYSGGRSRSYNEQFF. The CDR3 DNA is TGTGCCAGCAGTTACTCGGGCGGGAGGAGCCGCTCCTACAATGAGCAGTTCTTC.

This clonotype was found many times. The rearrangement uses TRBV5-1 and TRBJ2-1, with a possible D match to TRBD1 (6 bases). V lost 4 bases to trimming and J lost 9 bases, with 17 bases between them. The length of the CDR3 is 14 residues. The germline gives CDR1 SGHRS, CDR2 YFSETQ. Here the CDR3 reads CASSQDSLGREQFF. In DNA, the CDR3 is TGCGCCAGCAGCCAGGACAGCTTAGGGCGTGAGCAGTTCTTC.

This clonotype came up many times. The genes are TRBV2 and TRBJ2-5; D is tentatively TRBD1 or TRBD2 (6 bases each). There are 15 residues in the CDR3. Germline V gene sequence: CDR1 SNHLY, CDR2 FYNNEI. The germline V and J ends were trimmed by 7 bases and 4 bases, with 19 bases remaining between them. The CDR3 nucleotides are TGTGCCAGCAAATCACAGGGAAGCGGGTCAGAGACCCAGTACTTC. It codes for CASKSQGSGSETQYF.

This clonotype has more than one count but fewer than ten. V usage is TRBV27 and J usage is TRBJ1-4; D perhaps matches TRBD1 (5 bases). From germline, CDR1 is MNHEY and CDR2 SMNVEV (reference sequence). The CDR3 is made up of 14 amino acids. The ends were cut back, 3 bases at V and 8 bases at J, with 13 bases in the middle. The CDR3 DNA reads TGTGCCAGCAGTTTCGGGACCGGGAAAGAAAAACTGTTTTTT. Translating it yields CASSFGTGKEKLFF.

In its sample, this clonotype was seen a few times. The chain uses TRBV15 and TRBJ2-7; 11 nucleotides agree with TRBD1. Germline V lookup: CDR1 LNHNV, CDR2 YYDKDF (reference sequence). V shed 6 bases and J 1 base; nucleotides not matched to a gene: 5. The CDR3 has 15 residues. CDR3 residues: CATRPGQGESYEQYF. The DNA for the CDR3 is TGTGCCACCAGGCCGGGACAGGGGGAGTCCTACGAGCAGTACTTC.

This clonotype occurred many times. The chain's CDR3 is CASSVVGAVDTQYF. In DNA, the CDR3 is TGTGCCAGCAGCGTAGTAGGGGCTGTAGATACGCAGTATTTT. The rearrangement joins TRBV9 to TRBJ2-3, with D perhaps matching TRBD1 (5 bases). Germline V CDR1 and CDR2: SGDLS, YYNGEE. The ends were cut back, 0 bases at V and 5 bases at J, with 10 bases in the middle. This CDR3 spans 14 amino acids.

A remark on this clonotype: A far larger clone is off by one base, so a read error is likely. The conserved phenylalanine or tryptophan is not found at the CDR3 terminus, so this likely reflects a read error. The chain joins TRBV7-9 to TRBJ1-2; 9 bases are a match to TRBD1. Looked up from germline, CDR1 is SEHNR and CDR2 is FQNEAQ (reference sequence). Trimming at V came to 6 bases and at J to 4 bases, leaving 6 bases not matched to a gene. CDR3 size: 14 residues. The CDR3 sequence: CASRGTGRVYGYTL. DNA for the CDR3: TGTGCCAGCAGGGGGACAGGGCGAGTCTATGGCTACACCCTC.

Many counts were recorded for this clonotype. The chain is built from TRBV18 and TRBJ1-2, with D unresolved. Trimming took 8 bases from V and 7 from J, leaving 14 bases between them. The CDR3 is 12 residues long. Germline V gene lookup returns CDR1 KGHSH and CDR2 LQKENI. The CDR3 nucleotides read TGTGCCAGCCACCGGGAGGGTCGTGGCTACACCTTC. Protein product: CASHREGRGYTF.

Notes on this clonotype: One end of the junction fails to match germline, which may point to a read error. The chain recombines TRBV11-2 with TRBJ1-6; possible D gene TRBD1, 6 bases. CDR3 length: 18 amino acids. Germline V gene sequence: CDR1 SGHAT, CDR2 FQNNGV. The CDR3 is CASSQEVPQGKYNSPLHF. For the CDR3, the DNA is TGCGCCAGCAGCCAAGAGGTTCCTCAGGGGAAATATAATTCACCCCTCCACTTT.

This clonotype turned up a few times. The V and J genes are TRBV28 and TRBJ1-2, with D uncertain. Germline V gene data show CDR1 as MDHEN and CDR2 as SYDVKM. Trimming removed 5 bases at V and 2 bases at J, with 21 bases between. CDR3 length equals 17 residues. The CDR3 reads CASSLPPHRLGNYGYTF. DNA of the CDR3: TGTGCCAGCAGTCTCCCTCCCCATCGTTTGGGAAACTATGGCTACACCTTC.

This clonotype was recorded many times. V and J are TRBV7-2 and TRBJ1-1; D unclear. The CDR3 is made up of 13 amino acids. Trimming stripped 4 bases from V and 3 bases from J, with 9 bases between. Germline V gene lookup returns CDR1 SGHTA and CDR2 FQGNSA. The CDR3 here is CASSSWADTEAFF. As DNA, the CDR3 is TGTGCCAGCAGCTCTTGGGCCGACACTGAAGCTTTCTTT.

This clonotype was recorded many times. The chain is built from TRBV3-1 and TRBJ2-5; D gene ambiguous. CDR1 LGHDT and CDR2 YNNKEL come from the germline V gene (reference sequence). Trimming shortened V by 0 bases and J by 3 bases, and 11 bases separated the two germline ends. This CDR3 spans 15 amino acids. The CDR3 DNA is TGTGCCAGCAGCCAAGATCTTGCCCGTGAAGAGACCCAGTACTTC. It translates to CASSQDLAREETQYF.

Of note for this clonotype: This may arise from a read error, as a much more abundant clone is one base away. The chain combines TRBV11-2 with TRBJ1-2, with TRBD1 as a possible D gene (6 bases). The germline gives CDR1 SGHAT, CDR2 FQNNGV. This CDR3 contains 14 residues. The CDR3 spells CASSFGGPGYGFTF. Here the CDR3 DNA reads TGTGCCAGCAGCTTCGGGGGGCCTGGCTATGGCTTCACCTTC.

This clonotype was found many times. This chain links TRBV20-1 with TRBJ1-2; TRBD1 is a possible D gene (5 bases). The V gene lost 1 base and the J gene lost 3 bases, with 15 bases spanning the gap. Germline CDR1 and CDR2: DFQATT and SNEGSKA (reference sequence). The CDR3 totals 15 residues. CDR3 bases: TGCAGTGCTAGAGCCCTAGTGGACAACTACTATGGCTACACCTTC. Its translation is CSARALVDNYYGYTF.

The table lists this clonotype with many counts. This chain connects TRBV29-1 to TRBJ2-5; 9 bases fit TRBD2. V lost 4 bases to trimming and J lost 5 bases; unmatched junction nucleotides: 8. Germline CDR1 and CDR2: SQVTM and ANQGSEA. The length of the CDR3 is 14 residues. CDR3 sequence (DNA): TGCAGCGTTGTCGCTACTAGCGGGTTGGAGACCCAGTACTTC. Translated: CSVVATSGLETQYF.

This clonotype was counted many times. The chain has TRBV20-1 and TRBJ2-5, with 9 bases fitting TRBD1. V gave up 6 bases and J gave up 2 bases; unmatched junction bases: 16. The CDR3 has 17 amino acids. CDR1 DFQATT and CDR2 SNEGSKA come from the germline V gene (reference sequence). CDR3 nucleotide sequence: TGCAGTGCCACCCCTTTATTTGTGGACAGGGGACAAGAGACCCAGTACTTC. This gives the protein CSATPLFVDRGQETQYF.

Ten or more counts support this clonotype. The chain has TRBV28 and TRBJ2-7; the D is unclear. The germline V gene has CDR1 MDHEN and CDR2 SYDVKM. This CDR3 is built from 13 residues. Deletions cut 3 bases from V and 6 bases from J, with 12 bases between. The CDR3 coding sequence is TGTGCCAGCAGTTTCCGGGCGAATGGCGAGCAGTACTTC. Translation gives CASSFRANGEQYF.

The chain combines TRBV29-1 with TRBJ1-4; D is possibly TRBD1 (5 bases). In germline, CDR1 is SQVTM, CDR2 ANQGSEA. The CDR3 is made up of 14 amino acids. Trimming stripped 7 bases from V and 5 bases from J, with 17 bases between. The CDR3 loop is CSAAEGSLNEKLFF. DNA of the CDR3: TGCAGCGCCGCTGAGGGGTCCCTAAATGAAAAACTGTTTTTT.

In its sample, this clonotype was seen many times. The rearrangement links TRBV28 to TRBJ2-2, with a possible D match to TRBD1 (6 bases). Trimming stripped 8 bases from V and 4 bases from J, with 14 bases between. The CDR3 loop spans 14 amino acids. CDR1 and CDR2 (germline): MDHEN, SYDVKM. The CDR3 nucleotides are TGTGCCAGCTCCGGGACACCCATCACCGGGGAGCTGTTTTTT. This gives the protein CASSGTPITGELFF. Using reference TRBV28 and TRBJ2-2 for the parts outside the CDR3, the full variable domain is DVKVTQSSRYLVKRTGEKVFLECVQDMDHENMFWYRQDPGLGLRLIYFSYDVKMKEKGDIPEGYSVSREKKERFSLILESASTNQTSMYLCASSGTPITGELFFGEGSRLTVL.

The chain couples TRBV5-1 to TRBJ2-5, with D perhaps TRBD2 (5 bases). Trimming shortened V by 1 base and J by 4 bases, and 17 bases separated the two germline ends. The CDR3 sequence is 16 residues long. Germline CDR1 SGHRS, CDR2 YFSETQ. CDR3 protein: CASSLRSGGQIETQYF. Written as DNA, the CDR3 is TGCGCCAGCAGCTTGAGGTCCGGCGGGCAGATAGAGACCCAGTACTTC. Based on the CDR3 plus reference TRBV5-1 and TRBJ2-5, the full variable domain is KAGVTQTPRYLIKTRGQQVTLSCSPISGHRSVSWYQQTPGQGLQFLFEYFSETQRNKGNFPGRFSGRQFSNSRSEMNVSTLELGDSALYLCASSLRSGGQIETQYFGPGTRLLVL.

About this clonotype: With a far larger clone one base away, a read error is the likely cause. The rearrangement links TRBV27 to TRBJ1-2; 7 bases align to TRBD1. The J segment lost 10 bases and the V segment lost 7 bases, leaving 12 bases of the junction unmatched. CDR3 length equals 13 residues. Germline V gene data show CDR1 as MNHEY and CDR2 as SMNVEV (reference sequence). The CDR3 is CASTRQGEDDYTF. The CDR3 region has the DNA TGTGCCAGCACACGACAGGGTGAAGATGACTACACCTTC.

This clonotype was observed a handful of times. The rearrangement joins TRBV25-1 to TRBJ2-1; the D gene is possibly TRBD1 (6 bases). In germline, CDR1 is MGHDK, CDR2 SYGVNS. Trimming took 3 bases from V and 3 from J, leaving 12 bases between them. The CDR3 runs to 15 residues. The CDR3 DNA reads TGTGCCAGCAGTGATCAGGGGTTAATCTACAATGAGCAGTTCTTC. Translating gives CASSDQGLIYNEQFF.

This clonotype was detected many times. The rearrangement uses TRBV7-8 and TRBJ2-3; D is perhaps TRBD1 (6 bases). Germline CDR1 reads SGHVS; CDR2 reads FQNEAQ. V was trimmed by 5 bases and J by 5 bases, leaving 20 bases between them. This CDR3 spans 16 amino acids. The CDR3 spells CASSLRGLEIGDTQYF. For the CDR3, the DNA is TGTGCCAGCAGCCTCAGGGGTTTGGAGATAGGAGATACGCAGTATTTT.

This clonotype was found many times. The rearrangement links TRBV2 to TRBJ2-3, with a weak D call TRBD1 (6 bases). Looked up from germline, CDR1 is SNHLY and CDR2 is FYNNEI. Trimming left V 8 bases short and J 3 bases short, with 12 bases between. The CDR3 has 13 residues. For the CDR3, the DNA is TGTGCCAGCGGGCTAGGGGGAACAGATACGCAGTATTTT. This translates into CASGLGGTDTQYF.

This clonotype was detected ten times or more. The chain is built from TRBV11-3 and TRBJ2-7; 10 nucleotides match TRBD2. Per the germline V gene, CDR1 is SGHNT and CDR2 is YENEEA. The CDR3 spans 15 residues. V was pared by 0 bases and J by 5 bases, with 4 bases of the junction left unmatched. For the CDR3, the DNA is TGTGCCAGCAGCTTAGACAGCGGGAGGGTCAACGAGCAGTACTTC. Residues: CASSLDSGRVNEQYF.